The entry below describes one TCR beta chain. Its antigen is unidentified. The germline V gene encodes CDR1 MDHEN and CDR2 SYDVKM. The CDR3 covers 12 residues. Trimming removed 8 bases at V and 3 bases at J, with 8 bases between. Deep was the level used in running the assay. Sequencing was performed with immunoSEQ multiplex PCR; in TCRdb, only in-frame clones are kept and a portion is missing. The sample has over a million clones; roughly 96% are singletons. The data derive from a study of shared clonotypes between healthy human individuals. Notes on the study in general: Investigators collected only blood, and repertoires in tissues likely differ. When naive CD4 clonotypes were compared across several donors, approximately 5% were shared. Shared clonotypes across all four donors exceeded non-shared ones in generation probability.

The chain employs TRBV28 and TRBJ1-5; TRBD1 is a possible D gene (5 bases). The source is a man between 25 and 39 years old in good health. The sample consisted of naive CD4+ T cells sorted from blood. Described subset: CD45RA+ positively selected. CDR3 region: CASWDLNQPQHF. For the CDR3, the DNA is TGTGCCAGCTGGGACCTCAATCAGCCCCAGCATTTT.